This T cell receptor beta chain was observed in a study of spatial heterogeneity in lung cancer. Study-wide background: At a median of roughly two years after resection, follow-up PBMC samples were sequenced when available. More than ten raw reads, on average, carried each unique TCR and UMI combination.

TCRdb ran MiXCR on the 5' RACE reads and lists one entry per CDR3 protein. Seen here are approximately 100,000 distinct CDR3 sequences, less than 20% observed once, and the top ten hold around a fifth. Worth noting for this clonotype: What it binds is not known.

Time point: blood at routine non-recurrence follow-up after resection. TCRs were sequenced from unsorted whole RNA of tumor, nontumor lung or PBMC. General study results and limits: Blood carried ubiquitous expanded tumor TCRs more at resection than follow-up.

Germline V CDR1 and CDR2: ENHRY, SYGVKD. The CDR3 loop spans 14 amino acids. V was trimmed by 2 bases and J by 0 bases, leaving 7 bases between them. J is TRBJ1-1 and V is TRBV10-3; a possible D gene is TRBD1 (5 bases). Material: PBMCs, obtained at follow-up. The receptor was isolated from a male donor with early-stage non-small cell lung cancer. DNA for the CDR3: TGTGCCATCAGTGAGGTGGGGCTGAACACTGAAGCTTTCTTT. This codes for CAISEVGLNTEAFF.